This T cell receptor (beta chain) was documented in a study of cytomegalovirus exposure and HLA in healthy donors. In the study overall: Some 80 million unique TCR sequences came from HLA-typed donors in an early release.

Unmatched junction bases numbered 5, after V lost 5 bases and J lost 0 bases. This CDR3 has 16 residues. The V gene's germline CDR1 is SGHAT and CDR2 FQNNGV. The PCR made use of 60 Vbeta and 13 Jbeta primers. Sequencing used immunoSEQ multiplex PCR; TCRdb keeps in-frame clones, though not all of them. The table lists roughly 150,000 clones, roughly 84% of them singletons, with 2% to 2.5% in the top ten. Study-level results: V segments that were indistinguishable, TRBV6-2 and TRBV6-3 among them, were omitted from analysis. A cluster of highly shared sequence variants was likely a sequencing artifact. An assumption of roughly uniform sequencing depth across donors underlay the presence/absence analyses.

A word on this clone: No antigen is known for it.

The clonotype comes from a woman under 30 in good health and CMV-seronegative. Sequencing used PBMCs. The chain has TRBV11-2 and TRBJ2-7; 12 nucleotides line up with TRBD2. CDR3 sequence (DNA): TGTGCCAGCAGCCCGCTGACTAGCGGGAGCTCCTACGAGCAGTACTTC. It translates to CASSPLTSGSSYEQYF.